The present entry profiles one T cell receptor beta chain with its context. Its cognate antigen is unknown. Trimming took off 0 bases at V and 9 bases at J, with 15 bases between the two ends. Germline CDR1 and CDR2: LNHNV and YYDKDF (reference sequence). The CDR3 has 15 amino acids. 13 Jbeta primers and 60 Vbeta primers were used for the PCR. Libraries were prepared by immunoSEQ multiplex PCR; TCRdb keeps only in-frame clonotypes and omits some of them. Of 250,000 to 300,000 clones detected, roughly 86% appear once; the ten largest clones hold approximately 2%. This specimen comes from a study of cytomegalovirus exposure and HLA in healthy donors. Study results and limitations: For most TCR sequences rarity was the rule, although some public TCRs occurred in many donors.

Input material: PBMCs. The clonotype was recovered from a woman between 35 and 50 years old in good health and CMV-seropositive. J is TRBJ1-3 and V is TRBV15; TRBD1 might be the D (5 bases). This CDR3 reads CATSRDQRGIGTIYF. Written as DNA, the CDR3 is TGTGCCACCAGCAGAGATCAAAGGGGAATCGGCACCATATATTTT.